The 22 T cell receptor beta chains below all came from one sample that was sequenced in a study of T-cell memory formation after mild COVID-19. TCRdb reprocessed the 5' RACE reads via MiXCR and lists one record per CDR3 protein. The sample consists of hundreds of thousands of distinct CDR3 sequences, about 22% of them appearing once. The material sequenced was PBMCs or a T cell subset sorted from them (not recorded which). These receptors were collected from an adult woman who had mild COVID-19 (a few samples of this study predate the infection). Cell type and time point are not known.

This rearrangement joins TRBV4-3 to TRBJ2-7; a weak D match, TRBD1 (6 bases). Per the germline V gene, CDR1 is LGHNA and CDR2 is YSLEER. The CDR3 extends over 17 amino acids. Trimming removed 0 bases at V and 3 bases at J, with 18 bases between. The CDR3 sequence is CASSQDHGGLFGYEQYF. In DNA, the CDR3 is TGCGCCAGCAGCCAAGATCATGGGGGCCTGTTTGGCTACGAGCAGTACTTC.

This clonotype turned up a few times. The chain combines TRBV29-1 with TRBJ1-1, with D possibly matching TRBD1 (6 bases). Trimming took 1 base from V and 3 from J, leaving 12 bases between them. The germline V gene encodes CDR1 SQVTM and CDR2 ANQGSEA. This CDR3 region has 14 residues. This CDR3 is CSVEGGGLDTEAFF. Written as DNA, the CDR3 is TGCAGCGTTGAAGGCGGGGGCCTGGACACTGAAGCTTTCTTT.

This clonotype was detected once. The rearrangement uses TRBV20-1 and TRBJ2-7; 8 bases align to TRBD2. Germline CDR1 is DFQATT and CDR2 is SNEGSKA (reference sequence). The CDR3 sequence is 15 residues long. V was clipped by 1 base and J by 3 bases; unmatched bases: 8. CDR3 coding DNA: TGCAGTGCTAGAGCCCCACTAGCGGCCCACTACGAGCAGTACTTC. As protein: CSARAPLAAHYEQYF.

This clonotype was recorded many times. CDR3 protein: CSARLGTANEKLFF. The DNA of the CDR3 is TGCAGCGCCCGACTCGGGACGGCTAATGAAAAACTGTTTTTT. J is TRBJ1-4 and V is TRBV29-1, with D perhaps matching TRBD1 (5 bases). The V end lost 7 bases, the J end lost 3 bases, and 15 bases lay between the germline ends. Germline V lookup: CDR1 SQVTM, CDR2 ANQGSEA. The CDR3 length is 14 residues.

This clonotype was seen a few times. The chain links TRBV7-9 to TRBJ1-1, with 7 bases aligning to TRBD1. Trimming cost V 11 bases and J 6 bases; bases outside gene matches: 9. This CDR3 comprises 12 residues. Germline V gene lookup returns CDR1 SEHNR and CDR2 FQNEAQ (reference sequence). CDR3 protein: CAAEDRAPEAFF. CDR3 DNA: TGTGCCGCTGAAGACAGGGCCCCTGAAGCTTTCTTT.

The chain joins TRBV12-3 or TRBV12-4 to TRBJ2-1, with D possibly TRBD1 on 5 matching bases. CDR3 length equals 15 residues. The ends were cut back, 5 bases at V and 2 bases at J, with 13 bases in the middle. CDR3 amino acids: CASSPQVSAYNEQFF. As DNA, the CDR3 is TGTGCCAGCAGTCCACAGGTTTCTGCCTACAATGAGCAGTTCTTC.

This clonotype came up a few times. The chain carries TRBV5-1 and TRBJ2-1; D may correspond to TRBD1 or TRBD2 (5 bases each). The CDR3 length is 15 residues. Germline V gene lookup returns CDR1 SGHRS and CDR2 YFSETQ. V lost 2 bases, J lost 7 bases, and 16 bases lay in between. The CDR3 loop reads CASSFLAREWNEQFF. In DNA form, the CDR3 reads TGCGCCAGCAGCTTCCTAGCCAGGGAATGGAATGAGCAGTTCTTC.

The sample holds many counts of this clonotype. CDR3: CASSQDSDGYYEQYF. The CDR3 coding sequence is TGCGCCAGCAGCCAAGATTCGGACGGGTATTACGAGCAGTACTTC. The chain is built from TRBV4-1 and TRBJ2-7, with D unresolved. This CDR3 contains 15 residues. Trimming took off 0 bases at V and 4 bases at J, with 13 bases between the two ends. CDR1 MGHRA and CDR2 YSYEKL come from the germline V gene.

This sequence joins TRBV5-1 and TRBJ2-5, with D perhaps given as TRBD1 or TRBD2 (5 bases each). Per germline, CDR1 SGHRS and CDR2 YFSETQ. The CDR3 spans 14 residues. The V gene lost 1 base and the J gene lost 5 bases, with 12 bases spanning the gap. Written as DNA, the CDR3 is TGCGCCAGCAGCTTGACGGGGCTCCAGGAGACCCAGTACTTC. Translating gives CASSLTGLQETQYF.

The rearrangement links TRBV7-9 to TRBJ2-7; weak D call: TRBD1 (5 bases). V dropped 1 base and J dropped 3 bases, with 10 bases sitting between them. Germline V gives CDR1 SEHNR, CDR2 FQNEAQ (reference sequence). The CDR3 sequence is 14 residues long. The CDR3 region is CASSLVADSYEQYF. CDR3 nucleotides: TGTGCCAGCAGCTTAGTCGCTGACAGCTACGAGCAGTACTTC.

This clonotype was observed a handful of times. The chain uses TRBV5-1 and TRBJ2-5; D perhaps matches TRBD2 (5 bases). The CDR3 loop spans 14 amino acids. Germline V gives CDR1 SGHRS, CDR2 YFSETQ. V lost 1 base and J 1 base, leaving 8 bases between the germline ends. CDR3 in amino acids: CASSLTRVQETQYF. The CDR3 DNA sequence: TGCGCCAGCAGCTTGACGAGGGTCCAAGAGACCCAGTACTTC.

The chain uses TRBV29-1 and TRBJ2-7; D is possibly TRBD1 (5 bases). Germline CDR1 reads SQVTM; CDR2 reads ANQGSEA. The length of the CDR3 is 13 residues. Trimming removed 5 bases at V and 3 bases at J, with 14 bases between. As DNA, the CDR3 is TGCAGCGTTCAATCCCCCGACAGCTACGAGCAGTACTTC. Amino acids: CSVQSPDSYEQYF.

This chain joins TRBV7-9 and TRBJ2-1; 9 bases map to TRBD1. Germline V gene lookup returns CDR1 SEHNR and CDR2 FQNEAQ (reference sequence). The CDR3 contains 16 residues. The trim removed 5 bases at V and 4 bases at J, leaving 9 bases unmatched. Here the CDR3 reads CASSPGTGKPYNEQFF. CDR3 coding DNA: TGTGCCAGCAGCCCCGGGACAGGGAAGCCGTACAATGAGCAGTTCTTC.

In this sample, this clonotype turned up a few times. The V and J genes are TRBV25-1 and TRBJ1-2; D ambiguous. The V end lost 4 bases, the J end lost 0 bases, and 18 bases lay between the germline ends. Germline V gene sequence: CDR1 MGHDK, CDR2 SYGVNS. This CDR3 is 17 amino acids long. The CDR3 bases are TGTGCCAGCAGTGGAGGGATAGGTATAGCCACTAACTATGGCTACACCTTC. Translation gives CASSGGIGIATNYGYTF.

This chain joins TRBV7-2 and TRBJ2-2, with 9 bases fitting TRBD2. The V segment lost 0 bases and the J segment 6 bases; nucleotides outside the gene matches: 5. There are 16 residues in the CDR3. Germline CDR1 is SGHTA and CDR2 is FQGNSA. The CDR3 DNA reads as TGTGCCAGCAGCTTAGCAGTAGCGGGGGCTGCCGGGGAGCTGTTTTTT. Translation gives CASSLAVAGAAGELFF.

The gene calls are TRBV7-2 and TRBJ1-1; D unclear. Germline V gene data show CDR1 as SGHTA and CDR2 as FQGNSA. V dropped 5 bases and J dropped 2 bases, with 15 bases sitting between them. The CDR3 extends over 15 amino acids. CDR3 in amino acids: CASSLFAGFNTEAFF. For the CDR3, the DNA is TGTGCCAGCAGCCTCTTTGCGGGTTTTAACACTGAAGCTTTCTTT.

This clonotype appeared a few times. V is TRBV5-1 and J is TRBJ2-3, with a tentative D call TRBD1 (5 bases). The CDR3 extends over 15 amino acids. CDR1 and CDR2 from the germline V gene are SGHRS and YFSETQ. Trimming stripped 0 bases from V and 1 base from J, with 9 bases between. The CDR3 spells CASSLAGAGTDTQYF. CDR3 DNA: TGCGCCAGCAGCTTGGCTGGGGCCGGCACAGATACGCAGTATTTT.

This clonotype came up a few times. At one end, the junction sequence differs from germline, possibly due to a read error. The chain employs TRBV18 and TRBJ1-1; unclear D gene. CDR1 is KGHSH and CDR2 is LQKENI in the germline V gene. This CDR3 is 13 amino acids long. DNA of the CDR3: TGTGCCAGCTCACCGGACCTGAAGACTGAAGCTTTCTTT. It specifies CASSPDLKTEAFF.

The V and J genes are TRBV18 and TRBJ2-5, with 7 nucleotides matching TRBD2. The length of the CDR3 is 16 residues. The germline CDR1 and CDR2 sequences are KGHSH and LQKENI. After removal of 1 base from V and 3 bases from J, the junction contained 8 bases not matched to a gene. CDR3: CASSPRSPAGKETQYF. CDR3 in DNA: TGTGCCAGCTCACCACGGTCCCCAGCGGGGAAAGAGACCCAGTACTTC.

This clonotype showed up just a few times. The chain uses TRBV7-3 and TRBJ1-1, with D tentatively TRBD1 (6 bases). The CDR3 length is 16 residues. V lost 1 base, J lost 3 bases, and 15 bases lay in between. Germline values: CDR1 SGHTA, CDR2 FQGTGA. CDR3 residues: CASSLNGQGSYTEAFF. The CDR3 DNA reads TGTGCCAGCAGCTTAAACGGCCAGGGGTCCTACACTGAAGCTTTCTTT.

V gene TRBV25-1 combines with J gene TRBJ1-5; possible D gene TRBD1, 5 bases. V lost 4 bases to trimming and J lost 0 bases, with 28 bases between them. Germline V lookup: CDR1 MGHDK, CDR2 SYGVNS. The CDR3 is 21 residues long. The CDR3 DNA sequence: TGTGCCAGCAGTGTTCGTAATACTAGAATCGGCAGGGCTCGTAGCAATCAGCCCCAGCATTTT. It encodes CASSVRNTRIGRARSNQPQHF.

This clonotype was detected a few times. The rearrangement uses TRBV20-1 and TRBJ2-1; D remains unclear. V was cut by 3 bases and J by 0 bases, with 15 bases left in between. CDR1 and CDR2 (germline): DFQATT, SNEGSKA (reference sequence). The CDR3 contains 16 residues. The CDR3 coding sequence is TGCAGTGCTAGTCCAAAGGTCCCGAGCTCCTACAATGAGCAGTTCTTC. Residues: CSASPKVPSSYNEQFF.